These 30 T cell receptor beta chains came from one sample sequenced in a study of blood T cell repertoires in COVID-19. Repertoires were generated with immunoSEQ multiplex PCR, while TCRdb's copy carries only in-frame clones and drops some. The table includes roughly 110,000 clones, about 85% detected once. The sample taken for sequencing was peripheral blood. These receptor sequences come from a human donor in a cohort sampled during active COVID-19.

This clone turned up a few times. The rearrangement joins TRBV6-1 to TRBJ2-5; 8 positions match TRBD2. The CDR3 covers 14 residues. With V trimmed by 3 bases and J by 6 bases, 6 bases remained unmatched. Germline CDR1 reads MNHNS; CDR2 reads SASEGT. DNA for the CDR3: TGTGCCAGCAGTGACGGCGGGGGGATACAGACCCAGTACTTC. It codes for CASSDGGGIQTQYF.

J is TRBJ1-5 and V is TRBV7-2, with 9 bases matching TRBD1. Germline CDR1 SGHTA, CDR2 FQGNSA. CDR3 length: 15 residues. J was trimmed by 2 bases and V by 4 bases; bases with no gene match: 3. This CDR3 reads CASSSRTGGNQPQHF. As DNA, the CDR3 is TGTGCCAGCAGCTCAAGGACAGGGGGCAATCAGCCCCAGCATTTT.

The chain joins TRBV24-1 to TRBJ2-2; D is ambiguous. There are 13 residues in the CDR3. Trimming took off 5 bases at V and 8 bases at J, with 11 bases between the two ends. Germline V CDR1 and CDR2: KGHDR, SFDVKD. CDR3 sequence (DNA): TGTGCCACCAGTGTCCTAGACGGGGGGGAGCTGTTTTTT. The encoded protein is CATSVLDGGELFF.

This clone was seen more than once but under ten times. This chain joins TRBV2 and TRBJ1-3, with 7 bases that match TRBD1. Germline V lookup: CDR1 SNHLY, CDR2 FYNNEI. J was trimmed by 0 bases and V by 5 bases; bases with no gene match: 4. There are 15 residues in the CDR3. This CDR3 reads CASSFGQVSGNTIYF. The CDR3 DNA follows: TGTGCCAGCAGTTTCGGACAGGTCTCTGGAAACACCATATATTTT.

This clone was seen more than once but under ten times. This sequence joins TRBV28 and TRBJ1-6; unclear D gene. Germline CDR1 and CDR2: MDHEN and SYDVKM. V was pared by 5 bases and J by 7 bases, with 18 bases between. The length of the CDR3 is 16 residues. The CDR3 spells CASSTLGGIRNSPLHF. DNA for the CDR3: TGTGCCAGCAGTACCCTGGGAGGGATTAGGAATTCACCCCTCCACTTT. Full variable domain (outside the CDR3, taken from reference TRBV28 and TRBJ1-6): DVKVTQSSRYLVKRTGEKVFLECVQDMDHENMFWYRQDPGLGLRLIYFSYDVKMKEKGDIPEGYSVSREKKERFSLILESASTNQTSMYLCASSTLGGIRNSPLHFGNGTRLTVT.

This chain joins TRBV6-2 or TRBV6-3 and TRBJ2-7, with D uncertain. In germline, CDR1 is MNHEY, CDR2 SVGEGT. V lost 6 bases and J lost 1, with 10 bases in between. This CDR3 has 13 amino acids. CDR3 DNA: TGTGCCAGCAGCCATCCCGGGTCCTACGAGCAGTACTTC. As protein: CASSHPGSYEQYF.

This clone came up once. The gene calls are TRBV4-1 and TRBJ2-5; 12 bases map to TRBD2. The CDR3 is 15 amino acids. The junction had 4 bases not matched to a gene; V was cut back by 4 bases and J by 4 bases. Germline V CDR1 and CDR2: MGHRA, YSYEKL. The CDR3 loop is CASSPSGGAVETQYF. The CDR3 coding sequence is TGCGCCAGCAGCCCTAGCGGGGGGGCGGTAGAGACCCAGTACTTC.

This chain links TRBV16 with TRBJ2-1; 14 nucleotides match TRBD2. Germline-derived CDR1 and CDR2 are KGHSY and FQNENV. Trimming at V came to 4 bases and at J to 6 bases, leaving 17 bases not matched to a gene. CDR3 length equals 20 residues. The CDR3 protein is CASSPGRAGWTSGGSNEQFF. The CDR3 DNA reads as TGTGCCAGCAGCCCTGGTAGGGCAGGCTGGACTAGCGGGGGGAGCAATGAGCAGTTCTTC.

The rearrangement links TRBV4-1 to TRBJ1-2, with D unclear. V was pared by 4 bases and J by 2 bases, with 11 bases between. The CDR3 totals 14 residues. Germline V gene lookup returns CDR1 MGHRA and CDR2 YSYEKL. CDR3 loop: CASSPSGSNYGYTF. DNA of the CDR3: TGCGCCAGCAGCCCAAGTGGGAGCAACTATGGCTACACCTTC.

The chain uses TRBV9 and TRBJ2-7; 9 positions match TRBD2. The V gene end was trimmed by 3 bases and the J gene end by 3 bases; junction bases not matched to a gene: 7. This CDR3 spans 15 amino acids. Germline values: CDR1 SGDLS, CDR2 YYNGEE. The CDR3 region is CASSGRSRGGYEQYF. The DNA of the CDR3 is TGTGCCAGCAGCGGTAGATCGCGGGGGGGCTACGAGCAGTACTTC.

This chain joins TRBV20-1 and TRBJ2-7, with D unclear. The V end lost 4 bases, the J end lost 4 bases, and 14 bases lay between the germline ends. Germline values: CDR1 DFQATT, CDR2 SNEGSKA (reference sequence). The CDR3 extends over 13 amino acids. The CDR3 DNA reads as TGCAGTGCTATTGACACACCCTTTTACGAGCAGTACTTC. Translation gives CSAIDTPFYEQYF.

The rearrangement uses TRBV6-2 or TRBV6-3 and TRBJ2-6, with 8 positions matching TRBD1. Unmatched junction bases numbered 15, after V lost 5 bases and J lost 3 bases. There are 19 residues in the CDR3. Germline V lookup: CDR1 MNHEY, CDR2 SVGEGT. CDR3 region: CASSPQAGGSLGGANVLTF. CDR3 DNA sequence: TGTGCCAGCAGTCCCCAGGCAGGGGGCTCCCTAGGTGGGGCCAACGTCCTGACTTTC.

This sequence joins TRBV29-1 and TRBJ1-1; 7 nucleotides agree with TRBD1. V lost 4 bases to trimming and J lost 4 bases; unmatched junction nucleotides: 6. Germline V lookup: CDR1 SQVTM, CDR2 ANQGSEA. The CDR3 is 13 residues long. In DNA, the CDR3 is TGCAGCGTTGGACAGGGTGTGGGCACTGAAGCTTTCTTT. Translating it yields CSVGQGVGTEAFF.

This clone has a single count. This chain connects TRBV10-3 to TRBJ2-5; 7 positions match TRBD2. CDR1 ENHRY and CDR2 SYGVKD come from the germline V gene. This CDR3 has 16 amino acids. V was clipped by 4 bases and J by 5 bases; unmatched bases: 13. CDR3 sequence: CAISASRGSQGETQYF. CDR3 sequence (DNA): TGTGCCATCAGTGCCTCGCGGGGGTCCCAGGGTGAGACCCAGTACTTC.

The V gene is TRBV6-6, the J gene TRBJ2-3; a possible D gene is TRBD2 (6 bases). CDR3 size: 14 residues. Germline loops: CDR1 MNHNY, CDR2 SVGAGI (reference sequence). With 2 bases removed from V and 2 bases from J, the gap between germline ends came to 8 bases. CDR3 DNA sequence: TGTGCCAGCAGTTACCGGACTATCACAGATACGCAGTATTTT. It is translated as CASSYRTITDTQYF.

The J gene is TRBJ2-3, the V gene TRBV9, with D possibly being TRBD2 (6 bases). The CDR3 is 15 amino acids. V lost 4 bases and J lost 6, with 18 bases in between. The germline CDR1 and CDR2 sequences are SGDLS and YYNGEE. The CDR3 sequence: CASSPSLGGKDTQYF. Here the CDR3 DNA reads TGTGCCAGCAGCCCCAGCTTGGGGGGTAAGGATACGCAGTATTTT.

CDR3 nucleotides: TGTGCCAGCTCACCAATTACTTTGTCAGCGGGTGAGCAGTTCTTC. Protein product: CASSPITLSAGEQFF. This sequence joins TRBV18 and TRBJ2-1; D is perhaps TRBD2 (6 bases). Per the germline V gene, CDR1 is KGHSH and CDR2 is LQKENI. Between the trimmed V and J ends, which lost 2 bases and 9 bases, there was a span of 17 bases. The CDR3 totals 15 residues.

This chain links TRBV6-6 with TRBJ1-2; 7 positions match TRBD1. The J segment lost 4 bases and the V segment lost 7 bases, leaving 6 bases of the junction unmatched. The germline gives CDR1 MNHNY, CDR2 SVGAGI (reference sequence). CDR3 length: 13 residues. The CDR3 loop is CASTPGQIYGYTF. CDR3 DNA: TGTGCCAGCACTCCGGGACAGATCTATGGCTACACCTTC.

This clone has a handful of counts. This CDR3 reads CASGTQGSYGYTF. For the CDR3, the DNA is TGTGCCAGCGGCACACAGGGGTCCTATGGCTACACCTTC. V and J are TRBV2 and TRBJ1-2, with 7 bases aligning to TRBD1. This CDR3 comprises 13 residues. The V and J ends lost 8 bases and 4 bases, in that order; junction bases with no gene match: 7. Germline-derived CDR1 and CDR2 are SNHLY and FYNNEI.

The chain employs TRBV19 and TRBJ2-1, with a weak D call TRBD2 (6 bases). CDR1 and CDR2 (germline): LNHDA, SQIVND (reference sequence). The CDR3 totals 13 residues. V was pared by 8 bases and J by 6 bases, with 14 bases between. CDR3 sequence (DNA): TGTGCCAGTGGACTAAGCGGCCTCAATGAGCAGTTCTTC. Its translation: CASGLSGLNEQFF.

The chain is built from TRBV19 and TRBJ2-1; 7 bases match TRBD2. This CDR3 has 16 residues. CDR1 LNHDA and CDR2 SQIVND come from the germline V gene (reference sequence). Losses at the gene ends were 6 bases for V and 2 bases for J; bases not matched to a gene: 10. CDR3 sequence (DNA): TGTGCCAGTAGACAGCTAGCGGATCCGCCCTACAATGAGCAGTTCTTC. Translation: CASRQLADPPYNEQFF. Full variable domain (missing parts from reference TRBV19 and TRBJ2-1): DGGITQSPKYLFRKEGQNVTLSCEQNLNHDAMYWYRQDPGQGLRLIYYSQIVNDFQKGDIAEGYSVSREKKESFPLTVTSAQKNPTAFYLCASRQLADPPYNEQFFGPGTRLTVL.

The CDR3 reads CASSTGTGSSGNTIYF. DNA for the CDR3: TGTGCCAGTAGCACAGGGACAGGGAGCTCTGGAAACACCATATATTTT. The chain links TRBV19 to TRBJ1-3; 9 bases match TRBD1. With V trimmed by 6 bases and J by 0 bases, 6 bases remained unmatched. The V gene's germline CDR1 is LNHDA and CDR2 SQIVND (reference sequence). The CDR3 totals 16 residues.

This clone was seen only once. The chain carries TRBV20-1 and TRBJ2-1, with a tentative D call TRBD2 (6 bases). The V and J ends lost 6 bases and 5 bases respectively, with 8 bases between them. Germline V gives CDR1 DFQATT, CDR2 SNEGSKA (reference sequence). This CDR3 is 11 amino acids long. CDR3: CSARRDNEQFF. The CDR3 DNA is TGCAGTGCCAGGAGGGACAATGAGCAGTTCTTC.

This CDR3 reads CASSVARYSLEQFF. CDR3 sequence (DNA): TGTGCCAGCAGCGTAGCCCGGTACAGCCTCGAGCAGTTCTTC. The V gene is TRBV9, the J gene TRBJ2-1; D uncertain. CDR1 is SGDLS, CDR2 YYNGEE, per germline. The CDR3 consists of 14 residues. V gave up 0 bases and J gave up 10 bases, with 14 bases separating them.

J is TRBJ1-3 and V is TRBV6-5; D gene unclear. The germline V gene has CDR1 MNHEY and CDR2 SVGAGI. V was cut by 2 bases and J by 0 bases, with 11 bases left in between. The CDR3 has 16 amino acids. The CDR3 region has the DNA TGTGCCAGCAGTTACGGTTCACAGTTCTCTGGAAACACCATATATTTT. Translation gives CASSYGSQFSGNTIYF.

This chain connects TRBV7-8 to TRBJ2-7; the D gene is possibly TRBD2 (5 bases). The CDR3 loop spans 16 amino acids. V was shortened by 1 base and J by 0 bases, with 13 bases between the two germline ends. Germline-derived CDR1 and CDR2 are SGHVS and FQNEAQ. CDR3 sequence: CASSLGHPGSSYEQYF. The CDR3 DNA is TGTGCCAGCAGCTTAGGCCACCCGGGGAGCTCCTACGAGCAGTACTTC.

The gene calls are TRBV6-1 and TRBJ1-1; the match to TRBD1 covers 8 bases. With V trimmed by 3 bases and J by 0 bases, 3 bases remained unmatched. The CDR3 sequence is 15 residues long. Germline loops: CDR1 MNHNS, CDR2 SASEGT. The DNA of the CDR3 is TGTGCCAGCAGTGACAGGGGGCGCATGAACACTGAAGCTTTCTTT. Residues: CASSDRGRMNTEAFF.

The V call is TRBV5-1, the J call TRBJ1-5; 7 bases fit TRBD1. This CDR3 contains 15 residues. Germline CDR1 is SGHRS and CDR2 is YFSETQ. The trim removed 4 bases at V and 6 bases at J, leaving 10 bases unmatched. The CDR3 is CASSPGMAGGQPQHF. In DNA form, the CDR3 reads TGCGCCAGCAGCCCCGGAATGGCAGGGGGTCAGCCCCAGCATTTT.

The J gene is TRBJ2-3, the V gene TRBV6-5; 8 nucleotides align to TRBD2. Trimming took 2 bases from V and 14 from J; bases not matched to a gene: 12. This CDR3 has 14 residues. Germline V gene data show CDR1 as MNHEY and CDR2 as SVGAGI. The chain's CDR3 is CASSYPGGQRVWYF. As DNA, the CDR3 is TGTGCCAGCAGTTACCCGGGGGGGCAGCGGGTCTGGTATTTT.

A single count supports this clone. The CDR3, as DNA: TGTGCCAGCTCATCGGACTCAACAGATACGCAGTATTTT. Protein sequence: CASSSDSTDTQYF. The chain has TRBV18 and TRBJ2-3; D perhaps matches TRBD2 (5 bases). The CDR3 contains 13 residues. From germline, CDR1 is KGHSH and CDR2 LQKENI. With 5 bases removed from V and 3 bases from J, the gap between germline ends came to 9 bases.